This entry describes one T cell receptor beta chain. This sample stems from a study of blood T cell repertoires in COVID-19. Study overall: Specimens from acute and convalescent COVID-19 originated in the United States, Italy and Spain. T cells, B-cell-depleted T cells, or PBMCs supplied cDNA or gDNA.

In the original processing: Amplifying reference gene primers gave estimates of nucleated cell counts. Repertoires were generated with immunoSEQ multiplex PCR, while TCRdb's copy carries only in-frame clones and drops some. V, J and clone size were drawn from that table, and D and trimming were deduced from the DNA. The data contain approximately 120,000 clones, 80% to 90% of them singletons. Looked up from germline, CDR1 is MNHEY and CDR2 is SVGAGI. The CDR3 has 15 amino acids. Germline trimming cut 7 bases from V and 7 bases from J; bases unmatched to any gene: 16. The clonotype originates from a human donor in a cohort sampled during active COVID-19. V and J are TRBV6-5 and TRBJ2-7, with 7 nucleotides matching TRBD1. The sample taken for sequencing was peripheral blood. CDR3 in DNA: TGTGCCAGCATCCCTCAGACAGGGAGTCTTCGGGAGCAGTACTTC. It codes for CASIPQTGSLREQYF.